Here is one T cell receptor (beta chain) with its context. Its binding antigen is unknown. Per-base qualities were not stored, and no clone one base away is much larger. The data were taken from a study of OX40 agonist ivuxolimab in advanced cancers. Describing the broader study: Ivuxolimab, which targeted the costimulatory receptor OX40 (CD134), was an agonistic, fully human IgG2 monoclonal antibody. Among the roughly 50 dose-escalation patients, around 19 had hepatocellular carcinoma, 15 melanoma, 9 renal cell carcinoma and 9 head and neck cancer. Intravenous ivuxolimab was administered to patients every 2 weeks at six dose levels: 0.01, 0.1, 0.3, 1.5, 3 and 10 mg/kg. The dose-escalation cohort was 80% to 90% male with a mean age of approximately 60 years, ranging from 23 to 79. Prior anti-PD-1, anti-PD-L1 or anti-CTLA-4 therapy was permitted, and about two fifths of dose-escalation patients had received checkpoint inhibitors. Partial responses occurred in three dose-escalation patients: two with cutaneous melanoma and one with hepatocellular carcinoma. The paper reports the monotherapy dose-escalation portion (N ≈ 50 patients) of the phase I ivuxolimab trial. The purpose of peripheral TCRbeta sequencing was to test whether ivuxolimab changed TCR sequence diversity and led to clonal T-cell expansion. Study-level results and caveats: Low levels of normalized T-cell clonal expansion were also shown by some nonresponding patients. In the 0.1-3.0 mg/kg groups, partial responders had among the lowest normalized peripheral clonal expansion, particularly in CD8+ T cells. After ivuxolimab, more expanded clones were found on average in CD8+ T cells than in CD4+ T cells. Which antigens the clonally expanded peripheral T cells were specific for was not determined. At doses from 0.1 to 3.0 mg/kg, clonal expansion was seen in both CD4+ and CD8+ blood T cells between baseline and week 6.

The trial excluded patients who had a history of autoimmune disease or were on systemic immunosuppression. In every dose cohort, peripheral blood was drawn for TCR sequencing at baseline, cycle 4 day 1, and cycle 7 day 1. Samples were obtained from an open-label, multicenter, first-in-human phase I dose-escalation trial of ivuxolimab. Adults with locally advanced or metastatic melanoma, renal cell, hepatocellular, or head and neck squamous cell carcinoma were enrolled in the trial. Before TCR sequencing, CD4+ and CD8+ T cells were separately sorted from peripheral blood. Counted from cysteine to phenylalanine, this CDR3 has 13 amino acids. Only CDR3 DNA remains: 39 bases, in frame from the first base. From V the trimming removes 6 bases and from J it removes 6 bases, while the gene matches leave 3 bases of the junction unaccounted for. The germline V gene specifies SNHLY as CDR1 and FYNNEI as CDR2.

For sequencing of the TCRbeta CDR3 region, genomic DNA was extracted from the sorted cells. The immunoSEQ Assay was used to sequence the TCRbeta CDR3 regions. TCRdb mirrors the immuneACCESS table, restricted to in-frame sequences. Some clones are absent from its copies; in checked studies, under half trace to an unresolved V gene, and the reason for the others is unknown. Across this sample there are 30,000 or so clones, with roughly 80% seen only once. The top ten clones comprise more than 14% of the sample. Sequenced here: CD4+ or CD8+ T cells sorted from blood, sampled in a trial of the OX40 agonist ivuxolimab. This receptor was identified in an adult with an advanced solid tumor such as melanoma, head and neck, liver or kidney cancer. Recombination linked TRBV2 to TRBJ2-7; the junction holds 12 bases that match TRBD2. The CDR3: CASRAGLAGEQYF. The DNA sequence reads TGTGCCAGCAGGGCGGGACTAGCGGGCGAGCAGTACTTC.